This T cell receptor beta chain was identified in a study of blood T cells in healthy people across ages. This CDR3 region has 14 residues. V shed 6 bases and J shed 2 bases, with 13 bases lying between them. Germline CDR1 reads MNHEY; CDR2 reads SVGAGI. Findings and limits, study-wide: Age brought a roughly linear fall in TCR beta diversity measured per million T cells.

This clonotype was found many times. The antigen is unknown. Together with a sample-barcoded 5' primer, a J-beta primer mix was included in a second PCR lasting about 6 to 12 cycles. A template-switch adaptor that had 12 random nucleotides put a tag on each cDNA molecule. One entry per CDR3 protein results from TCRdb running MiXCR on the 5' RACE reads. The sample consists of 600,000 or so distinct CDR3 sequences, about 30% of them appearing once. Sequencing used blood. The receptor's source is a woman older than 75 in good health. The V call is TRBV6-5, the J call TRBJ2-5; D unclear. CDR3: CASRPGRVQETQYF. DNA of the CDR3: TGTGCCAGCAGACCCGGACGCGTGCAAGAGACCCAGTACTTC.